Listed below are T cell receptor beta chains from one sample, sequenced in a study of T-cell reconstitution after alpha-beta-depleted transplantation in children. One entry per CDR3 protein results from TCRdb running MiXCR on the PCR reads. The data contain fewer than 90,000 distinct CDR3 sequences, roughly 6.6% of them seen just once; the ten biggest clones take up less than 3%. The sequencing here drew on PBMCs from the stem cell graft donor, taken from the stem cell graft. The receptors here all came from a human donor who donated a stem cell graft to a child with acute lymphoblastic leukemia. Both conserved end residues are part of each CDR3. A D gene is named only where the DNA matches it firmly. Clone size is given for some rows only: seen once, a few or many times, or a class if the clone is expanded.

v_gene: TRBV5-6
abundance: many
j_gene: TRBJ2-3
d_gene: NA
CDR3aa: CASSVRGFFSTDTQYF
CDR3nt: TGTGCCAGCAGCGTGAGGGGGTTCTTTAGCACAGATACGCAGTATTTT

v_gene: TRBV5-5
abundance: many
j_gene: TRBJ2-3
d_gene: TRBD1
CDR3aa: CASSLGGGRPINTDTQYF
CDR3nt: TGTGCCAGCAGCTTGGGAGGGGGCCGCCCTATCAACACAGATACGCAGTATTTT

v_gene: TRBV7-2
abundance: NA
j_gene: TRBJ2-4
d_gene: NA
CDR3aa: CASSPWGNIQYF
CDR3nt: TGTGCCAGCAGCCCCTGGGGCAACATTCAGTACTTC

v_gene: TRBV4-2
abundance: many
j_gene: TRBJ2-6
d_gene: TRBD1
CDR3aa: CASSRPGQGAYGANVLTF
CDR3nt: TGTGCCAGCAGCCGACCGGGACAGGGGGCTTATGGGGCCAACGTCCTGACTTTC

v_gene: TRBV25-1
abundance: many
j_gene: TRBJ1-3
d_gene: NA
CDR3aa: CASSGPAGNTIYF
CDR3nt: TGTGCCAGCAGTGGCCCCGCAGGAAACACCATATATTTT

v_gene: TRBV12-3/TRBV12-4
abundance: many
j_gene: TRBJ1-4
d_gene: NA
CDR3aa: CASSPVGGATNEKLFF
CDR3nt: TGTGCCAGCAGTCCCGTTGGGGGGGCAACTAATGAAAAACTGTTTTTT

v_gene: TRBV5-1
abundance: many
j_gene: TRBJ1-5
d_gene: TRBD1
CDR3aa: CASSWGDRGLGNQPQHF
CDR3nt: TGCGCCAGCAGCTGGGGGGACAGGGGGCTTGGCAATCAGCCCCAGCATTTT

v_gene: TRBV9
abundance: few
j_gene: TRBJ2-2
d_gene: NA
CDR3aa: CASSLDGRSSGELFF
CDR3nt: TGTGCCAGCAGTCTGGACGGGAGATCTTCCGGGGAGCTGTTTTTT

v_gene: TRBV5-6
abundance: NA
j_gene: TRBJ2-1
d_gene: NA
CDR3aa: CASSKGRGGFDNEQFF
CDR3nt: TGTGCCAGCAGCAAGGGCCGGGGAGGATTCGACAATGAGCAGTTCTTC

v_gene: TRBV20-1
abundance: medium-sized
j_gene: TRBJ2-5
d_gene: TRBD2
CDR3aa: CSARSGVSQETQYF
CDR3nt: TGCAGTGCGAGGAGCGGGGTTTCGCAAGAGACCCAGTACTTC

v_gene: TRBV5-8
abundance: many
j_gene: TRBJ2-3
d_gene: NA
CDR3aa: CASSLYRLVAEGTDTQYF
CDR3nt: TGTGCCAGCAGCTTGTACCGTTTGGTAGCGGAGGGAACAGATACGCAGTATTTT

v_gene: TRBV24-1
abundance: few
j_gene: TRBJ2-4
d_gene: TRBD2
CDR3aa: CGASDLLAPAGGPLAKNIQYF
CDR3nt: TGTGGCGCCAGTGATTTGCTCGCTCCAGCGGGAGGACCTTTAGCCAAAAACATTCAGTACTTC

v_gene: TRBV4-1
abundance: NA
j_gene: TRBJ1-6
d_gene: TRBD1
CDR3aa: CASSQAGQSNSPLHF
CDR3nt: TGCGCCAGCAGCCAAGCGGGACAGAGTAATTCACCCCTCCACTTT

v_gene: TRBV28
abundance: many
j_gene: TRBJ2-2
d_gene: NA
CDR3aa: CASRRETGELFF
CDR3nt: TGTGCCAGCAGGAGGGAAACCGGGGAGCTGTTTTTT

v_gene: TRBV5-1
abundance: many
j_gene: TRBJ2-3
d_gene: TRBD2
CDR3aa: CASSLVLAGVGDTQYF
CDR3nt: TGCGCCAGCAGCTTGGTACTAGCGGGAGTCGGAGATACGCAGTATTTT

v_gene: TRBV5-1
abundance: many
j_gene: TRBJ2-7
d_gene: NA
CDR3aa: CASSLEGGYYEQYF
CDR3nt: TGCGCCAGCAGCTTGGAAGGGGGGTATTACGAGCAGTACTTC

v_gene: TRBV7-3
abundance: many
j_gene: TRBJ2-1
d_gene: TRBD2
CDR3aa: CASSLIGASGGAGNEQFF
CDR3nt: TGTGCCAGCAGCTTAATTGGGGCTAGCGGGGGGGCAGGTAATGAGCAGTTCTTC

v_gene: TRBV29-1
abundance: many
j_gene: TRBJ2-3
d_gene: NA
CDR3aa: CSPRWGDTQYF
CDR3nt: TGCAGCCCACGGTGGGGAGATACGCAGTATTTT

v_gene: TRBV7-9
abundance: NA
j_gene: TRBJ1-1
d_gene: NA
CDR3aa: CASSLLKGVSSEAFF
CDR3nt: TGTGCCAGCAGCTTATTGAAGGGGGTATCCTCTGAAGCTTTCTTT

v_gene: TRBV25-1
abundance: many
j_gene: TRBJ1-6
d_gene: NA
CDR3aa: CASSGRQDNAPLHF
CDR3nt: TGTGCCAGCAGTGGTCGACAGGACAATGCGCCCCTCCACTTT

v_gene: TRBV4-3
abundance: many
j_gene: TRBJ2-5
d_gene: TRBD1
CDR3aa: CASSQDRGRGETQYF
CDR3nt: TGCGCCAGCAGCCAAGACAGGGGGCGAGGGGAGACCCAGTACTTC

v_gene: TRBV28
abundance: many
j_gene: TRBJ2-7
d_gene: NA
CDR3aa: CASSSPGQINPYEQYF
CDR3nt: TGTGCCAGCAGTTCCCCCGGACAGATTAATCCCTACGAGCAGTACTTC

v_gene: TRBV12-3/TRBV12-4
abundance: few
j_gene: TRBJ2-1
d_gene: NA
CDR3aa: CASSLSAGRAFQFF
CDR3nt: TGTGCCAGCAGTTTAAGTGCAGGGCGTGCCTTTCAGTTCTTC

v_gene: TRBV20-1
abundance: NA
j_gene: TRBJ2-1
d_gene: NA
CDR3aa: CSALGGGSSYNEQFF
CDR3nt: TGCAGTGCCTTAGGGGGCGGGAGCTCCTACAATGAGCAGTTCTTC

v_gene: TRBV5-1
abundance: many
j_gene: TRBJ2-7
d_gene: NA
CDR3aa: CASSLAQDRFYEQYF
CDR3nt: TGCGCCAGCAGCTTGGCCCAAGACAGGTTCTACGAGCAGTACTTC

v_gene: TRBV11-1
abundance: NA
j_gene: TRBJ1-1
d_gene: TRBD1
CDR3aa: CASSFWTGPSNTEAFF
CDR3nt: TGTGCCAGCAGCTTTTGGACAGGTCCGTCGAACACTGAAGCTTTCTTT

v_gene: TRBV6-1
abundance: NA
j_gene: TRBJ2-7
d_gene: TRBD2
CDR3aa: CASSGTSSGHYEQYF
CDR3nt: TGTGCCAGCAGTGGGACTAGCTCAGGGCACTACGAGCAGTACTTC

v_gene: TRBV5-1
abundance: NA
j_gene: TRBJ2-1
d_gene: NA
CDR3aa: CASSFRTAEQFF
CDR3nt: TGCGCCAGCAGCTTCCGGACGGCTGAGCAGTTCTTC

v_gene: TRBV21-1
abundance: few
j_gene: TRBJ2-7
d_gene: NA
CDR3aa: CASTRSWSDYEQYF
CDR3nt: TGTGCCAGCACAAGGAGTTGGAGCGACTACGAGCAGTACTTC

v_gene: TRBV9
abundance: many
j_gene: TRBJ2-1
d_gene: TRBD2
CDR3aa: CASSVGGGFSYNEQFF
CDR3nt: TGTGCCAGCAGCGTAGGCGGGGGGTTCTCCTACAATGAGCAGTTCTTC

v_gene: TRBV7-9
abundance: many
j_gene: TRBJ2-5
d_gene: TRBD1
CDR3aa: CATRQGQQTQYF
CDR3nt: TGTGCCACCAGACAGGGGCAACAGACCCAGTACTTC

v_gene: TRBV29-1
abundance: few
j_gene: TRBJ1-5
d_gene: NA
CDR3aa: CSVEGQGSGQPQHF
CDR3nt: TGCAGCGTTGAAGGTCAGGGGTCGGGGCAGCCCCAGCATTTT

v_gene: TRBV5-1
abundance: NA
j_gene: TRBJ2-7
d_gene: NA
CDR3aa: CASSLDTMGFKEQYF
CDR3nt: TGCGCCAGCAGCTTGGACACGATGGGGTTTAAGGAGCAGTACTTC

v_gene: TRBV29-1
abundance: few
j_gene: TRBJ1-2
d_gene: NA
CDR3aa: CSVAGNYGYTF
CDR3nt: TGCAGCGTAGCGGGGAACTATGGCTACACCTTC

v_gene: TRBV21-1
abundance: many
j_gene: TRBJ2-5
d_gene: NA
CDR3aa: CASSAGEETQYF
CDR3nt: TGTGCCAGCAGCGCCGGGGAAGAGACCCAGTACTTC

v_gene: TRBV5-1
abundance: many
j_gene: TRBJ2-3
d_gene: TRBD1
CDR3aa: CASSLEGTGAPSTDTQYF
CDR3nt: TGCGCCAGCAGCTTGGAGGGGACAGGGGCGCCTAGCACAGATACGCAGTATTTT

v_gene: TRBV28
abundance: NA
j_gene: TRBJ1-2
d_gene: NA
CDR3aa: CATAATRGYTF
CDR3nt: TGTGCCACCGCGGCGACGCGAGGCTACACCTTC

v_gene: TRBV5-4
abundance: NA
j_gene: TRBJ1-1
d_gene: NA
CDR3aa: CASSWGDEAFF
CDR3nt: TGTGCCAGCAGCTGGGGAGATGAAGCTTTCTTT

v_gene: TRBV7-9
abundance: NA
j_gene: TRBJ1-2
d_gene: NA
CDR3aa: CASSFSTDGYTF
CDR3nt: TGTGCCAGCAGCTTCTCGACAGACGGCTACACCTTC

v_gene: TRBV19
abundance: many
j_gene: TRBJ2-1
d_gene: TRBD1
CDR3aa: CASSMGQGAGEQFF
CDR3nt: TGTGCCAGTAGTATGGGACAGGGGGCTGGTGAGCAGTTCTTC

v_gene: TRBV28
abundance: many
j_gene: TRBJ1-5
d_gene: NA
CDR3aa: CASSLLEGNQPQHF
CDR3nt: TGTGCCAGCAGTTTATTGGAGGGAAATCAGCCCCAGCATTTT

v_gene: TRBV7-6
abundance: many
j_gene: TRBJ2-5
d_gene: TRBD2
CDR3aa: CASSSGLQETQYF
CDR3nt: TGTGCCAGCAGCTCGGGACTACAAGAGACCCAGTACTTC

v_gene: TRBV6-5
abundance: many
j_gene: TRBJ2-3
d_gene: NA
CDR3aa: CASSLRAPGGGSTDTQYF
CDR3nt: TGTGCCAGCAGTTTACGAGCCCCCGGAGGCGGGAGCACAGATACGCAGTATTTT

v_gene: TRBV6-1
abundance: many
j_gene: TRBJ2-1
d_gene: NA
CDR3aa: CASTKDSYEQFF
CDR3nt: TGTGCCAGCACAAAGGATTCCTATGAGCAGTTCTTC

v_gene: TRBV5-6
abundance: many
j_gene: TRBJ2-2
d_gene: NA
CDR3aa: CASSLGAKRVTGELFF
CDR3nt: TGTGCCAGCAGCTTAGGGGCCAAGCGGGTCACCGGGGAGCTGTTTTTT

v_gene: TRBV5-1
abundance: many
j_gene: TRBJ1-1
d_gene: NA
CDR3aa: CASSSGQSMNTEAFF
CDR3nt: TGCGCCAGCAGCTCCGGACAGAGCATGAACACTGAAGCTTTCTTT

v_gene: TRBV20-1
abundance: many
j_gene: TRBJ2-2
d_gene: NA
CDR3aa: CSVRGPSPGELFF
CDR3nt: TGCAGTGTTAGAGGACCTTCCCCCGGGGAGCTGTTTTTT

v_gene: TRBV10-3
abundance: many
j_gene: TRBJ2-7
d_gene: NA
CDR3aa: CATKAEGSSYEQYF
CDR3nt: TGTGCCACAAAAGCGGAAGGGTCTTCCTACGAGCAGTACTTC

v_gene: TRBV5-1
abundance: many
j_gene: TRBJ2-3
d_gene: TRBD2
CDR3aa: CASSLKTSGFQYF
CDR3nt: TGCGCCAGCAGCTTGAAGACTAGCGGGTTTCAGTATTTT

v_gene: TRBV12-3/TRBV12-4
abundance: many
j_gene: TRBJ1-5
d_gene: NA
CDR3aa: CASSLQSGGQPQHF
CDR3nt: TGTGCCAGCAGTTTGCAGTCAGGAGGTCAGCCCCAGCATTTT

v_gene: TRBV20-1
abundance: many
j_gene: TRBJ2-1
d_gene: TRBD2
CDR3aa: CSARDESGGENEQFF
CDR3nt: TGCAGTGCTAGAGACGAGAGCGGGGGGGAGAATGAGCAGTTCTTC

v_gene: TRBV12-3/TRBV12-4
abundance: many
j_gene: TRBJ1-5
d_gene: NA
CDR3aa: CASSLVSDDQPQHF
CDR3nt: TGTGCCAGCAGTTTAGTTTCGGATGATCAGCCCCAGCATTTT

v_gene: TRBV7-9
abundance: many
j_gene: TRBJ2-1
d_gene: TRBD1
CDR3aa: CASSLAKGAGGEQFF
CDR3nt: TGTGCCAGCAGCTTAGCGAAGGGGGCAGGTGGAGAGCAGTTCTTC

v_gene: TRBV11-2
abundance: many
j_gene: TRBJ2-1
d_gene: TRBD2
CDR3aa: CASRTQGGSSYNEQFF
CDR3nt: TGTGCCAGCAGGACGCAGGGCGGGAGCTCCTACAATGAGCAGTTCTTC

v_gene: TRBV4-3
abundance: many
j_gene: TRBJ1-4
d_gene: NA
CDR3aa: CASSQFPVILGEKLFF
CDR3nt: TGCGCCAGCAGCCAATTCCCAGTCATCTTGGGCGAAAAACTGTTTTTT

v_gene: TRBV6-2/TRBV6-3
abundance: NA
j_gene: TRBJ1-4
d_gene: NA
CDR3aa: CASSRAAAGEKLFF
CDR3nt: TGTGCCAGCAGTAGGGCCGCCGCGGGGGAAAAACTGTTTTTT

v_gene: TRBV5-4
abundance: few
j_gene: TRBJ1-5
d_gene: NA
CDR3aa: CASSFGGNSNQPQHF
CDR3nt: TGTGCCAGCAGCTTCGGAGGAAATAGCAATCAGCCCCAGCATTTT

v_gene: TRBV9
abundance: many
j_gene: TRBJ1-1
d_gene: NA
CDR3aa: CASSVVGVRDTLNTEAFF
CDR3nt: TGTGCCAGCAGCGTAGTCGGTGTCCGGGACACCCTGAACACTGAAGCTTTCTTT